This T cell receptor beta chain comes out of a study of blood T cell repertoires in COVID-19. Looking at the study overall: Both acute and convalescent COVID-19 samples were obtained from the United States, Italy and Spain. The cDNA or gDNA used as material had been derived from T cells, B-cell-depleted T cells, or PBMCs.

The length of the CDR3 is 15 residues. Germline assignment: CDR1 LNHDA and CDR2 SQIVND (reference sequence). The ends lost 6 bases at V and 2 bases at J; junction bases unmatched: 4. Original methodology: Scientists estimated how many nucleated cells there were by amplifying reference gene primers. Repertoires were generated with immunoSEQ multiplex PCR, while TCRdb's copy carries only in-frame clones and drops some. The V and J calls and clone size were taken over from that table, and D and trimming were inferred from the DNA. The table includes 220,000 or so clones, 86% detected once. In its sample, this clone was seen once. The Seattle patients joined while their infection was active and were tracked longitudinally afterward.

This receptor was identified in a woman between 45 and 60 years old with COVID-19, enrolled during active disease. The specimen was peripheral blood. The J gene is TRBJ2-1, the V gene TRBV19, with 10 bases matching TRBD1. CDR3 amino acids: CASRGQGLPYNEQFF. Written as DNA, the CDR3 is TGTGCCAGTAGGGGACAGGGGTTACCCTACAATGAGCAGTTCTTC.